The clone carrying this T cell receptor beta chain showed up many times. Its antigen remains unknown. CDR3 length equals 15 residues. Germline values: CDR1 SGHVT, CDR2 SQSDAQ. Deletions cut 1 base from V and 4 bases from J, with 13 bases between. This record comes from a study of Graves' ophthalmopathy and Graves' hyperthyroidism. Study-level findings and limits: Most expanded clonotypes from thyroid (those above 0.001 frequency) were also found in blood. Sensitivity reached 70.59% and specificity under 85% when the model predicted ophthalmopathy progression.

The study excluded patients with other autoimmune diseases, uncontrolled infections, pregnancy or lactation. The diagnosis was founded upon clinical symptoms, serum thyroxine, TRAb, thyroid ultrasound and orbital computed tomography. The study amplified TCR beta CDR3 regions using RNA transcripts. First-round RT-PCR employed HTBI primers, with a second-round multiplex PCR after it. One entry per CDR3 protein, called by TCRdb with MiXCR from the multiplex PCR reads. Of approximately 330,000 distinct CDR3 sequences listed, roughly 16% were seen once; the top ten hold 9% to 15%. What was sequenced was peripheral blood. The sequence was obtained from an adult man with Graves' ophthalmopathy. The V gene is TRBV7-4, the J gene TRBJ2-5; tentative D call: TRBD2 (7 bases). The CDR3 bases are TGTGCCAGCAGCTTAGAGCGGCGGGGGCGAGAGACCCAGTACTTC. This gives the protein CASSLERRGRETQYF.